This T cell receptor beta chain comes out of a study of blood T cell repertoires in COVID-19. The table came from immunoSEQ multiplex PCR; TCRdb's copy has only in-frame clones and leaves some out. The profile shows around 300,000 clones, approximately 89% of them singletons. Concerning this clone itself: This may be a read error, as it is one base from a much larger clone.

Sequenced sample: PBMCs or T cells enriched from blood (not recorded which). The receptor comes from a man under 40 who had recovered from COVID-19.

The CDR3 protein is CASSPGGYGYTF. The CDR3, as DNA: TGTGCCAGCAGCCCAGGGGGCTATGGCTACACCTTC. V and J are TRBV6-2 or TRBV6-3 and TRBJ1-2, with 7 bases fitting TRBD1. CDR1 is MNHEY and CDR2 is SVGEGT in the germline V gene. V shed 6 bases and J 4 bases; nucleotides not matched to a gene: 2. The CDR3 consists of 12 residues.